This T cell receptor beta chain comes out of a study of response to subunit inactivated influenza vaccine. Study-level results: T cells newly recruited by each seasonal influenza vaccination are few, the authors suggested.

TCRdb reprocessed the RT-PCR reads via MiXCR and lists one record per CDR3 protein. This sample has around 180,000 distinct CDR3 sequences; 7.5% to 10% occur once, and the top ten carry 11%. Note on this clonotype: Antigen: not known.

Germline V gives CDR1 SGHRS, CDR2 YFSETQ. The CDR3 covers 13 residues. The V and J ends lost 1 base and 4 bases respectively, with 8 bases between them. The receptor was isolated from a man aged 45-65 years who received an inactivated influenza vaccine. The J gene is TRBJ1-1, the V gene TRBV5-1; no firm D call. This material consisted of non-naive T cells sorted from PBMCs, taken on the day of vaccination. CDR3 coding DNA: TGCGCCAGCAGCTTGCAATGGGGCACTGAAGCTTTCTTT. Amino acid sequence: CASSLQWGTEAFF.